This T cell receptor (beta chain) comes out of a study of post-analysis software for immune sequencing data (dated by TCRdb to the mid-2010s). Regarding the complete study: Disease courses on record covered relapsing-remitting, secondary progressive and progressive-relapsing multiple sclerosis, though some patients had no subtype annotation. Patient repertoires were compared against about a dozen previously published healthy control repertoires from donors aged about 6 to 26 years. A subset of samples was prepared in parallel using single-end sample barcoding, then pooled and co-amplified after Illumina adapter ligation. Overall results and qualifications from the work: Direct clustering with F measure revealed strong co-clustering of samples prepared in the same batch, which led to a batch-effect correction. Compared with controls, multiple sclerosis patients had significantly lower normalized Chao1 diversity, a finding suggesting substantial peripheral T-cell clonal expansion. Four to six TRBV segments, including TRBV5-6, TRBV5-1 and TRBV20-1, were significantly more frequent in patients than controls. The control group was slightly older than the multiple sclerosis patient group.

Library method: PCR. The instrument given in TCRdb is Illumina HiSeq 2500. Unique molecular identifiers were incorporated into TCR beta cDNA libraries to reduce PCR and sequencing biases. Every 1 to 10 million input T cells yielded roughly 500,000 cDNA molecules, meaning each molecule approximated one T cell. The patient libraries were prepared and sequenced with the same protocol used for the earlier healthy control dataset. Within a given batch, samples were prepared together, multiplexed and sequenced on the same HiSeq lane. The original methods were these. MIGEC handled the raw barcoded reads, throwing out single-read molecular identifier groups before consensus assembly and CDR3 extraction. Clonotype tables were post-analysed with VDJtools, and diversity was normalized by down-sampling all datasets to the smallest sample size. To correct batch-related cross-sample contamination, repertoire overlap clustering matched CDR3 amino acid sequences but not nucleotide sequences. The public sequencing data were trimmed at Q25 with fastp and processed into clonotypes with MiXCR by TCRdb, which kept only in-frame beta chains. Records with the same CDR3 protein are collapsed into one entry carrying the most frequent genes and DNA. These V and J calls are TCRdb output, not the study's own analysis. Across this sample there are about 760,000 distinct CDR3 sequences, with roughly 27% seen only once. Of the sample, about 0.5% is held by the ten largest clones.

V is clipped by 6 bases and J by 8 bases, and the sequence between their germline boundaries is 16 bases long. The cysteine opens and the phenylalanine closes a CDR3 of 13 amino acids. The only DNA kept is the CDR3, 39 bases in frame from the first base. Turning to this clonotype: Its target antigen remains unknown. The record has no base qualities; no much larger clone is one base away.

To demonstrate the VDJtools post-analysis software, the study profiled TCR beta repertoires from the peripheral blood of under 15 young patients with multiple sclerosis. Multiple sclerosis patients were children and adolescents aged 6 to 15 years. Sequencing was done on a sample of blood. The rearranged chain carries TRBV12-3 or TRBV12-4 and TRBJ1-2; tentative D gene TRBD1, with 6 bases matching. The receptor was derived from a girl between 5 and 17 years old with multiple sclerosis. The CDR3 in this case is CASRDSRAWGYTF. In nucleotide form, the sequence is TGTGCCAGCAGGGACAGTCGGGCTTGGGGCTACACCTTC.